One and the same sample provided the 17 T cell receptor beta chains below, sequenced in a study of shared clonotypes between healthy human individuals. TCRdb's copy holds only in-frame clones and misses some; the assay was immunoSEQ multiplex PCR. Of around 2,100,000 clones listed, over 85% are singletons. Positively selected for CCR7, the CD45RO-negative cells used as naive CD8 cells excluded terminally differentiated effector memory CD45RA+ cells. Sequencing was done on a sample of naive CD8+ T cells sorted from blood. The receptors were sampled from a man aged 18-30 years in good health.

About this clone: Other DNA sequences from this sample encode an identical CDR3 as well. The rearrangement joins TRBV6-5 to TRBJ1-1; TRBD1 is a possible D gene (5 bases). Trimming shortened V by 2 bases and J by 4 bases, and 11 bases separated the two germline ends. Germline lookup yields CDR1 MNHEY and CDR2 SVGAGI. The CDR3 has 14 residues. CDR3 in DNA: TGTGCCAGCAGTTACGCCGAGGGGACCACTGAAGCTTTCTTT. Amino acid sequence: CASSYAEGTTEAFF.

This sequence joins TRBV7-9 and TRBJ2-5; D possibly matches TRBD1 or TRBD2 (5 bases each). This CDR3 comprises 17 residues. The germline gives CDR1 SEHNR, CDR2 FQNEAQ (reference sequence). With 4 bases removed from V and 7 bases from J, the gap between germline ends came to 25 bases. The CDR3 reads CASSSTRDGKPRGTQYF. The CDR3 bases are TGTGCCAGCAGCTCAACCCGGGACGGGAAACCAAGAGGGACCCAGTACTTC.

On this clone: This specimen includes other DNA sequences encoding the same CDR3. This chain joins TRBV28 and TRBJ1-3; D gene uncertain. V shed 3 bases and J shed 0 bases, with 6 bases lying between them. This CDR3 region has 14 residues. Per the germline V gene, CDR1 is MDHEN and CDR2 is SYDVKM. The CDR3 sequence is CASSFRSSGNTIYF. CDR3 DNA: TGTGCCAGCAGTTTCAGATCCTCTGGAAACACCATATATTTT.

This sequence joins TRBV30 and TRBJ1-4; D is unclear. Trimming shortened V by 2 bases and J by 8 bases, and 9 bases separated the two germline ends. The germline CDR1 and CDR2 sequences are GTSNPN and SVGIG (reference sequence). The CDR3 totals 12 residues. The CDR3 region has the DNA TGTGCCTGGAGTTTCGGGCACGAAAAACTGTTTTTT. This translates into CAWSFGHEKLFF.

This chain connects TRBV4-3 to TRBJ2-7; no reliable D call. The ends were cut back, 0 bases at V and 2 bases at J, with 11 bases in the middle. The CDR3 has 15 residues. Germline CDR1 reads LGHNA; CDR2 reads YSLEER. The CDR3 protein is CASSQEYLGTYEQYF. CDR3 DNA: TGCGCCAGCAGCCAAGAATATCTAGGCACCTACGAGCAGTACTTC.

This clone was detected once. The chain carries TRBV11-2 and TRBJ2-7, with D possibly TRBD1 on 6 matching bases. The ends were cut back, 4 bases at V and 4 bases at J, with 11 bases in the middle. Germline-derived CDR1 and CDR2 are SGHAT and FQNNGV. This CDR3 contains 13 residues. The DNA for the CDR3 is TGTGCCAGCAGCTCCGGACAGATGTACGAGCAGTACTTC. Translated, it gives CASSSGQMYEQYF.

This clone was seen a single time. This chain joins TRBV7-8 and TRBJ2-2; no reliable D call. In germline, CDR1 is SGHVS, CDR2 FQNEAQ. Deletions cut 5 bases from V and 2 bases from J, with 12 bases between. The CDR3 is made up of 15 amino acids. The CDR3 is CASSPPGSNTGELFF. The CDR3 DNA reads TGTGCCAGCAGCCCCCCCGGATCCAACACCGGGGAGCTGTTTTTT.

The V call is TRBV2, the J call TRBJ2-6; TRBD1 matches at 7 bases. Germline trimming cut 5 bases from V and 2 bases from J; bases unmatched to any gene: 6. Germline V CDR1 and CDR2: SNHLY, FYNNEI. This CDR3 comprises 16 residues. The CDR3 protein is CASSWDRTAGANVLTF. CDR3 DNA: TGTGCCAGCAGTTGGGACAGAACAGCTGGGGCCAACGTCCTGACTTTC.

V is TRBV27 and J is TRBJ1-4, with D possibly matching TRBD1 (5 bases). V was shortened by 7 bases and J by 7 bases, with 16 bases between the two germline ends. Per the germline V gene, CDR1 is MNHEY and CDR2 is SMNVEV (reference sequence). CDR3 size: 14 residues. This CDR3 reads CASTMTGGAEKLFF. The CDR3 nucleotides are TGTGCCAGCACCATGACTGGCGGGGCTGAAAAACTGTTTTTT. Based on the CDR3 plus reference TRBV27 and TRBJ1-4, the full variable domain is EAQVTQNPRYLITVTGKKLTVTCSQNMNHEYMSWYRQDPGLGLRQIYYSMNVEVTDKGDVPEGYKVSRKEKRNFPLILESPSPNQTSLYFCASTMTGGAEKLFFGSGTQLSVL.

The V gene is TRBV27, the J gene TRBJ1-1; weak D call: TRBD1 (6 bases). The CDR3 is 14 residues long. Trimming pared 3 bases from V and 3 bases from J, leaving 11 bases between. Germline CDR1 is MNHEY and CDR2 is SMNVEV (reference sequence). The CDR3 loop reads CASSFGTSHTEAFF. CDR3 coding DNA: TGTGCCAGCAGTTTCGGGACATCCCACACTGAAGCTTTCTTT.

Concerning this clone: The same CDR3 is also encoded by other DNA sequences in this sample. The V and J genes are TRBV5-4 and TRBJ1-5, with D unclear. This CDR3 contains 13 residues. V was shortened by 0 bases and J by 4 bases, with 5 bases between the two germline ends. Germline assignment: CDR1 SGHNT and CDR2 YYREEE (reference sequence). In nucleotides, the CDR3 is TGTGCCAGCAGCTTGGGGGAGAATCAGCCCCAGCATTTT. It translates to CASSLGENQPQHF.

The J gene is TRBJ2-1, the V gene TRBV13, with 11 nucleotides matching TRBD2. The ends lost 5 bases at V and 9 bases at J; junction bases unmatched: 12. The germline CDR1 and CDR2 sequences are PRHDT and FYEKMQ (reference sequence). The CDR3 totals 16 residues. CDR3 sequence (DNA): TGTGCCAGCAGCCCATCCACCGGGACTAGCGGACTTGAGCAGTTCTTC. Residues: CASSPSTGTSGLEQFF.

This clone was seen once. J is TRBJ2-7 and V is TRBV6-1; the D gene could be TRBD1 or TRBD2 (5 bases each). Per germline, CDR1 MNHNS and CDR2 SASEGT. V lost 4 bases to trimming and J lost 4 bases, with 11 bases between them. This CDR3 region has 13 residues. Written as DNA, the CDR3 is TGTGCCAGCAGTGCTGGGGGTGAGTACGAGCAGTACTTC. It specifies CASSAGGEYEQYF.

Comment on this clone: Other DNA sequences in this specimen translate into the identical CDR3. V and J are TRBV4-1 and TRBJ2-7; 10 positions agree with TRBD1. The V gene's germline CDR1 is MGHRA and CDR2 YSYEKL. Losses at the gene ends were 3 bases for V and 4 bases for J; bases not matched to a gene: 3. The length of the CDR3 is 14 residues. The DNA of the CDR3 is TGCGCCAGCAGCCAGAGACAGGGGGCGTACGAGCAGTACTTC. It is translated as CASSQRQGAYEQYF.

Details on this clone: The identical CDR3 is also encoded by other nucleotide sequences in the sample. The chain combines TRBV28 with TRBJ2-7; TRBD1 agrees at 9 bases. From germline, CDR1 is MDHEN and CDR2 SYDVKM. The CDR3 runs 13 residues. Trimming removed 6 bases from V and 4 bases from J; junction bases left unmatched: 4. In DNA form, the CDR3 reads TGTGCCAGCAGCGGGACAGGGAGTTACGAGCAGTACTTC. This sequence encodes CASSGTGSYEQYF.

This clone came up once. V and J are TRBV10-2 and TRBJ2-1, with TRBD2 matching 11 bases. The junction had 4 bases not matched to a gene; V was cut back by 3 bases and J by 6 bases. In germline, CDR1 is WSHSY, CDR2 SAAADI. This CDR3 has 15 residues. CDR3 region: CASSDRGLAGNEQFF. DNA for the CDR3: TGCGCCAGCAGTGATCGAGGACTAGCGGGCAATGAGCAGTTCTTC.

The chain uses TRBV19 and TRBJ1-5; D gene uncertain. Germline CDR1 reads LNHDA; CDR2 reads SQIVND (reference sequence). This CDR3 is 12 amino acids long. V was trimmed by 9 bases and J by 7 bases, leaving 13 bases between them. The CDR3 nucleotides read TGTGCCAGCAGAGAGGAGGGCCAGCCCCAGCATTTT. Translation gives CASREEGQPQHF. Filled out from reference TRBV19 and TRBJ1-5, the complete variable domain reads DGGITQSPKYLFRKEGQNVTLSCEQNLNHDAMYWYRQDPGQGLRLIYYSQIVNDFQKGDIAEGYSVSREKKESFPLTVTSAQKNPTAFYLCASREEGQPQHFGDGTRLSIL.